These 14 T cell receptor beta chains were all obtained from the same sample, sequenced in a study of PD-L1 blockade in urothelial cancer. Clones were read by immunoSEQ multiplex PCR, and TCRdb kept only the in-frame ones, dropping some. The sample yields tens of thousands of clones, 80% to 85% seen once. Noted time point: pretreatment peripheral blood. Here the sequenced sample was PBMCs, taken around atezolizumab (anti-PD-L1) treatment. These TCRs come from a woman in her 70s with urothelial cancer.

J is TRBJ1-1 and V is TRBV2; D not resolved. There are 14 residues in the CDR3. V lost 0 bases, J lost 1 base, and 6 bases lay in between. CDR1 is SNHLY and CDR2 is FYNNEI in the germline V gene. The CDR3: CASSEASGNTEAFF. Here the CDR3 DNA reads TGTGCCAGCAGTGAAGCGTCAGGGAACACTGAAGCTTTCTTT.

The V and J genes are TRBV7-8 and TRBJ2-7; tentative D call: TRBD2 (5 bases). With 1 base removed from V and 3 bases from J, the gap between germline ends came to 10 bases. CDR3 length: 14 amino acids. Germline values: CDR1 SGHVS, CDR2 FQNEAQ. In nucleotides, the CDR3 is TGTGCCAGCAGCTTAGGACTACAGATCTACGAGCAGTACTTC. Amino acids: CASSLGLQIYEQYF.

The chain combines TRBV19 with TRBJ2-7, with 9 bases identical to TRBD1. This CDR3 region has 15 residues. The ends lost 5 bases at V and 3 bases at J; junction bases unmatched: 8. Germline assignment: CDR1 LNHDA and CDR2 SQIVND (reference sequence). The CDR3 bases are TGTGCCAGTAGTCTCCCGGGACAGGGCGTCTACGAGCAGTACTTC. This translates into CASSLPGQGVYEQYF. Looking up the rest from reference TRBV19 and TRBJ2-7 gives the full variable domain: DGGITQSPKYLFRKEGQNVTLSCEQNLNHDAMYWYRQDPGQGLRLIYYSQIVNDFQKGDIAEGYSVSREKKESFPLTVTSAQKNPTAFYLCASSLPGQGVYEQYFGPGTRLTVT.

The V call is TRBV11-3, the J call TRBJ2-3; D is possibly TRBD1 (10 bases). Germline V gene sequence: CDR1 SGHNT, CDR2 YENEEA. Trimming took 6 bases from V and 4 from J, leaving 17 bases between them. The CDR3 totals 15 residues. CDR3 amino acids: CASSAGGTGADTQYF. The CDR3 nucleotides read TGTGCCAGCAGTGCGGGAGGGACAGGGGCAGATACGCAGTATTTT.

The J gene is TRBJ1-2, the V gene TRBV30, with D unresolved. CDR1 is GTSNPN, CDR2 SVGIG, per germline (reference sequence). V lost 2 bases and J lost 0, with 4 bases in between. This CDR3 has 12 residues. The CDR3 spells CAWSLANYGYTF. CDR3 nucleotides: TGTGCCTGGAGTTTAGCTAACTATGGCTACACCTTC.

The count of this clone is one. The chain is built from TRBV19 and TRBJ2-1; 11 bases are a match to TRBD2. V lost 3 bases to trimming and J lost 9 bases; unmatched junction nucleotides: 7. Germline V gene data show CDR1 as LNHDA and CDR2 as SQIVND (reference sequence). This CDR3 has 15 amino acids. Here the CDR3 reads CASSIVTSGEGEQFF. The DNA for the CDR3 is TGTGCCAGTAGTATTGTGACTAGCGGGGAGGGTGAGCAGTTCTTC. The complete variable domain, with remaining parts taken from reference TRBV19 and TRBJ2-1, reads DGGITQSPKYLFRKEGQNVTLSCEQNLNHDAMYWYRQDPGQGLRLIYYSQIVNDFQKGDIAEGYSVSREKKESFPLTVTSAQKNPTAFYLCASSIVTSGEGEQFFGPGTRLTVL.

The CDR3 DNA follows: TGCGCCAGCAGCCCAGACAGTTACACTGAAGCTTTCTTT. Its protein product is CASSPDSYTEAFF. The chain recombines TRBV4-1 with TRBJ1-1; TRBD1 is a possible D gene (5 bases). The V end lost 4 bases, the J end lost 3 bases, and 9 bases lay between the germline ends. Germline CDR1 reads MGHRA; CDR2 reads YSYEKL. The CDR3 has 13 amino acids.

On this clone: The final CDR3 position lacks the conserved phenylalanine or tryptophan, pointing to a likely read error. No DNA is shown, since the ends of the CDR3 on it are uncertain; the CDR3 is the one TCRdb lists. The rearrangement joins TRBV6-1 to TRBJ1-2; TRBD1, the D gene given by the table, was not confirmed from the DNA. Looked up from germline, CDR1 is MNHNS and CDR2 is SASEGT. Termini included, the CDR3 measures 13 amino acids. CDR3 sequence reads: CASSDIAVVGAVV.

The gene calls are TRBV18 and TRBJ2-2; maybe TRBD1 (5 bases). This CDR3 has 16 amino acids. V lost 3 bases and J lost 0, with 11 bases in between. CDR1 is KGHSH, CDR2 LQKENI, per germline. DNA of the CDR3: TGTGCCAGCTCACCCGCCAGGGCCCCGAACACCGGGGAGCTGTTTTTT. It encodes CASSPARAPNTGELFF.

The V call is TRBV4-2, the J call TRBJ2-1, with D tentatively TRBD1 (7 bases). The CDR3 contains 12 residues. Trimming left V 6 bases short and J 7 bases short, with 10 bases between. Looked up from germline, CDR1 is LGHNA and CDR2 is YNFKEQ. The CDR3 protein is CASRQGGNEQFF. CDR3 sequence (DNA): TGTGCCAGCAGGCAGGGGGGTAATGAGCAGTTCTTC.

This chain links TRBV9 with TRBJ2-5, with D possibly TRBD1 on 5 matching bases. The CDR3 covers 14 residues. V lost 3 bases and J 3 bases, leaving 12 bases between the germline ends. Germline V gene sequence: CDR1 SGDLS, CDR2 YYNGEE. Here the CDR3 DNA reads TGTGCCAGCAGCGGGACCCTAGGGGAAGAGACCCAGTACTTC. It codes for CASSGTLGEETQYF.

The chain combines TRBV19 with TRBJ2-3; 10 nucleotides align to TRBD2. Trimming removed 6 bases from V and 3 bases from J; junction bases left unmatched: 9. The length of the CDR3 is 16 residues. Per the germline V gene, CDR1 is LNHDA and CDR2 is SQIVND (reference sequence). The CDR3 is CASRRKSGGGTDTQYF. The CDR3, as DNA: TGTGCCAGTAGAAGAAAGAGCGGGGGGGGTACAGATACGCAGTATTTT.

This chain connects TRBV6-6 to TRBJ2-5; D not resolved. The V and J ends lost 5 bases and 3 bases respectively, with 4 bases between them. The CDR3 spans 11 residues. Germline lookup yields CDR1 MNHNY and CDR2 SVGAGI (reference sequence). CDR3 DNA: TGTGCCAGCAGTAGCGAAGAGACCCAGTACTTC. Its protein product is CASSSEETQYF.

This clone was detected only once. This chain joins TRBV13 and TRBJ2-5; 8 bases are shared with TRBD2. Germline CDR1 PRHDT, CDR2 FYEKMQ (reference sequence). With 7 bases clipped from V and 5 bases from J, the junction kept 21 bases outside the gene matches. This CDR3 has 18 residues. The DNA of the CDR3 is TGTGCCAGCAACCCAGCCCCTTCCAGCGGGAGTCCGGGGGAGACCCAGTACTTC. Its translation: CASNPAPSSGSPGETQYF.